Sequencing of this TCR beta chain was carried out in a study of glioma-infiltrating T cells after dendritic cell vaccination. TCRdb keeps only in-frame clones here, not all; method: immunoSEQ multiplex PCR. The sample yields tens of thousands of clones, about nine tenths seen once. This CDR3 is built from 15 residues. Trimming cost V 1 base and J 6 bases, with 16 bases left between them. In germline, CDR1 is LGHNA, CDR2 YNFKEQ. The chain is built from TRBV4-2 and TRBJ2-7; D perhaps matches TRBD2 (6 bases). This receptor was obtained from a human donor with glioblastoma. Source: blood, taken before dendritic cell vaccination. The CDR3 DNA reads as TGTGCCAGCAGCCAAGCTCCCGGTGGAGCGGGCGAGCAGTACTTC. Protein product: CASSQAPGGAGEQYF.